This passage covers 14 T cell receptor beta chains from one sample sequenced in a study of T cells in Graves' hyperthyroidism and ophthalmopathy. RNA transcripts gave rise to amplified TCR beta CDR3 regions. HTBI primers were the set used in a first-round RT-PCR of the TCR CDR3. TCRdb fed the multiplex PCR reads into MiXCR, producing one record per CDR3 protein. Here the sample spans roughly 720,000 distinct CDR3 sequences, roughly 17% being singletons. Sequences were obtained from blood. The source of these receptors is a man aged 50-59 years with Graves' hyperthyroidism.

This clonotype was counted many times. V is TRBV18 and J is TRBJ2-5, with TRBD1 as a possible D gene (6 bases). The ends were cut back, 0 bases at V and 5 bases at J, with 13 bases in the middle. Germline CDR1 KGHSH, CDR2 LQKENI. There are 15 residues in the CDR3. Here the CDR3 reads CASSPPGQRGETQYF. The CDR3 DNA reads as TGTGCCAGCTCACCACCGGGACAACGAGGGGAGACCCAGTACTTC.

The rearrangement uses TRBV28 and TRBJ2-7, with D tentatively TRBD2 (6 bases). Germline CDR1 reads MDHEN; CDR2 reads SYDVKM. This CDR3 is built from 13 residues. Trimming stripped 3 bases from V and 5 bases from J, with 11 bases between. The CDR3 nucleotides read TGTGCCAGCAGTTTCGTGGGGGAGGACGAGCAGTACTTC. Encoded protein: CASSFVGEDEQYF. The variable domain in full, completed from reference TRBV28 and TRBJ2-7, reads DVKVTQSSRYLVKRTGEKVFLECVQDMDHENMFWYRQDPGLGLRLIYFSYDVKMKEKGDIPEGYSVSREKKERFSLILESASTNQTSMYLCASSFVGEDEQYFGPGTRLTVT.

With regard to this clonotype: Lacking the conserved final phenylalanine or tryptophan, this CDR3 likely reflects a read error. CDR3 region: CASSLIEDTEAFL. In DNA, the CDR3 is TGTGCCAGCAGTTTAATAGAGGACACTGAAGCTTTCCTT. The chain carries TRBV27 and TRBJ1-1; D gene unclear. This CDR3 has 13 residues. V was cut by 2 bases and J by 3 bases, with 7 bases left in between. Germline CDR1 MNHEY, CDR2 SMNVEV (reference sequence).

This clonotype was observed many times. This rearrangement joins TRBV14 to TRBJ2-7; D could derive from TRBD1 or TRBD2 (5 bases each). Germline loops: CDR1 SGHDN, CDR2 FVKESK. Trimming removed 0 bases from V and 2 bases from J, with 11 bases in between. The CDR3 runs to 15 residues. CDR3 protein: CASSQDREITYEQYF. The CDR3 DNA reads TGTGCCAGCAGCCAAGACAGGGAGATAACCTACGAGCAGTACTTC.

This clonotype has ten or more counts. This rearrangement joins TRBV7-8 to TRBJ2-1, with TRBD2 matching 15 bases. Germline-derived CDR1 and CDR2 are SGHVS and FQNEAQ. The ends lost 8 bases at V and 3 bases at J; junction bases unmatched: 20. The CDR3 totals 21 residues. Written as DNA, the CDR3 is TGTGCCAGCCGCTACAGGACAGGGAGGACTAGCGGGAGGGCCGTCTACAATGAGCAGTTCTTC. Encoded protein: CASRYRTGRTSGRAVYNEQFF.

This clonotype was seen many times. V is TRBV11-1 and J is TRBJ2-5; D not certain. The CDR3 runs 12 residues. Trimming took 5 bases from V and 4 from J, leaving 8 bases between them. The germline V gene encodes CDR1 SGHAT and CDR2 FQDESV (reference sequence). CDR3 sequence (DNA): TGTGCCAGCAGCCAGTGGACAGAGACCCAGTACTTC. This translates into CASSQWTETQYF.

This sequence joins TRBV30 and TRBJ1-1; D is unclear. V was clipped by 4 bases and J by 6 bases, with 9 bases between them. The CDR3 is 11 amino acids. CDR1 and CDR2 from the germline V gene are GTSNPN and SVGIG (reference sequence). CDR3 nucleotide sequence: TGTGCCTGGATAGGGTTTCCTGAAGCTTTCTTT. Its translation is CAWIGFPEAFF.

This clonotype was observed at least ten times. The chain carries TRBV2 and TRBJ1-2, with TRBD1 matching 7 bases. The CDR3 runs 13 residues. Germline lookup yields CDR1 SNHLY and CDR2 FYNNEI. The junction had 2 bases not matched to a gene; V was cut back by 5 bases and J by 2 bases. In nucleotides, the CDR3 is TGTGCCAGCAGTATGACAGGGAACTATGGCTACACCTTC. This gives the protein CASSMTGNYGYTF.

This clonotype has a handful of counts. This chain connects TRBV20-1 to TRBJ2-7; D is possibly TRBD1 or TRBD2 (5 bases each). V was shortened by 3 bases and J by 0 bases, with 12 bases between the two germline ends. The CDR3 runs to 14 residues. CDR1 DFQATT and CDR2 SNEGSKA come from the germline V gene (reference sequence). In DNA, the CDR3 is TGCAGTGCTAGGGACTGGGACCCCTCCTACGAGCAGTACTTC. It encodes CSARDWDPSYEQYF.

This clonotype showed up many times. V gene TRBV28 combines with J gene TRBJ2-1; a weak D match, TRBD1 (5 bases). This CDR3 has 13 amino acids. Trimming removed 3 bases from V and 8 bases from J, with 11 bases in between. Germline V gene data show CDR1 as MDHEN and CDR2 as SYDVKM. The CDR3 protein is CASSLGPAHEQFF. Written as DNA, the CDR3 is TGTGCCAGCAGTTTGGGGCCAGCACATGAGCAGTTCTTC.

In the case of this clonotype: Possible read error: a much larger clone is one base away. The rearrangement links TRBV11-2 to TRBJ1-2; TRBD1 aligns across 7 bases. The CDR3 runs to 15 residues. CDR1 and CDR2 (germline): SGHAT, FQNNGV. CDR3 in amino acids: CASSSKTGPNYDYTF. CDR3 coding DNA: TGTGCCAGCAGCTCAAAGACAGGGCCTAACTATGACTACACCTTC.

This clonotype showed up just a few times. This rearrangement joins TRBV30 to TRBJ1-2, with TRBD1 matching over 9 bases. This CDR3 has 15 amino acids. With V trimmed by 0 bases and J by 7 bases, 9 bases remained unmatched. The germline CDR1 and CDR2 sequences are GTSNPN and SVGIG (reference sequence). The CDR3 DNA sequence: TGTGCCTGGAGTGTACAGGGGGCGCGGACTGTTGGCTACACCTTC. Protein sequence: CAWSVQGARTVGYTF.

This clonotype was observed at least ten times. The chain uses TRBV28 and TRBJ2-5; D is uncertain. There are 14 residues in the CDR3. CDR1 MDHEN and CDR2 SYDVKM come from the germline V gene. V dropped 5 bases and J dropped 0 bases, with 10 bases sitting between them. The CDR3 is CASSTPRYQETQYF. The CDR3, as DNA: TGTGCCAGCAGTACCCCTCGGTACCAAGAGACCCAGTACTTC.

CDR3 loop: CASSEGVGSEGETQYF. The CDR3 bases are TGTGCCAGCAGCGAAGGCGTCGGGAGTGAGGGTGAGACCCAGTACTTC. The rearrangement links TRBV4-2 to TRBJ2-5; D may be TRBD2 (6 bases). This CDR3 region has 16 residues. Germline assignment: CDR1 LGHNA and CDR2 YNFKEQ. Trimming cost V 5 bases and J 5 bases, with 21 bases left between them.